This is a list of T cell receptor beta chains from one sample in a study of blood T cell repertoires in COVID-19. The data were produced by immunoSEQ multiplex PCR, yet TCRdb's version contains in-frame clones alone and is incomplete. The table has roughly 190,000 clones, roughly 84% seen once. Sequenced: peripheral blood. The receptors derive from a woman in her 70s with COVID-19, enrolled during active disease. CDR3s include the opening cysteine and the closing phenylalanine or tryptophan. D genes are given only for firm matches. Clone size, where shown, is once, few, many, or a class for clones that have expanded.

v_gene: TRBV2; j_gene: TRBJ1-1; d_gene: .; abundance: .; CDR3aa: CASNIDSNTEAFF; CDR3nt: TGTGCTAGCAATATAGATTCGAACACTGAAGCTTTCTTT
v_gene: TRBV6-1; j_gene: TRBJ1-1; d_gene: TRBD1; abundance: .; CDR3aa: CASSENRGSTEAFF; CDR3nt: TGTGCCAGCAGTGAAAACAGGGGGAGCACTGAAGCTTTCTTT
v_gene: TRBV6-1; j_gene: TRBJ1-1; d_gene: .; abundance: .; CDR3aa: CASSDKGINTEAFF; CDR3nt: TGTGCCAGCAGTGACAAGGGGATCAACACTGAAGCTTTCTTT
v_gene: TRBV5-1; j_gene: TRBJ2-5; d_gene: .; abundance: .; CDR3aa: CASSLGTAQETQYF; CDR3nt: TGCGCCAGCAGCTTGGGGACAGCTCAAGAGACCCAGTACTTC
v_gene: TRBV30; j_gene: TRBJ1-2; d_gene: TRBD1; abundance: .; CDR3aa: CAWGQEGYGYTF; CDR3nt: TGTGCCTGGGGACAGGAAGGCTATGGCTACACCTTC
v_gene: TRBV29-1; j_gene: TRBJ1-2; d_gene: TRBD1; abundance: .; CDR3aa: CSVTDRGGYGYTF; CDR3nt: TGCAGCGTGACGGACAGGGGGGGCTATGGCTACACCTTC
v_gene: TRBV7-9; j_gene: TRBJ2-3; d_gene: .; abundance: .; CDR3aa: CASSLATGFTDTQYF; CDR3nt: TGTGCCAGCAGCTTAGCGACTGGGTTCACAGATACGCAGTATTTT
v_gene: TRBV18; j_gene: TRBJ2-5; d_gene: TRBD2; abundance: .; CDR3aa: CASSHVTSGSLGETQYF; CDR3nt: TGTGCCAGCTCCCACGTCACTAGCGGGAGTTTGGGAGAGACCCAGTACTTC
v_gene: TRBV28; j_gene: TRBJ2-1; d_gene: TRBD2; abundance: .; CDR3aa: CASRWTSGTVDEQFF; CDR3nt: TGTGCCAGCAGGTGGACTAGCGGGACAGTCGATGAGCAGTTCTTC
v_gene: TRBV2; j_gene: TRBJ1-1; d_gene: .; abundance: .; CDR3aa: CASSTGSAFF; CDR3nt: TGTGCCAGCAGCACAGGGAGCGCTTTCTTT
v_gene: TRBV30; j_gene: TRBJ2-7; d_gene: .; abundance: .; CDR3aa: CAWASRVGTGYNEQYF; CDR3nt: TGTGCCTGGGCATCCCGGGTGGGCACAGGGTACAACGAGCAGTACTTC
v_gene: TRBV3-1/TRBV3-2; j_gene: TRBJ1-1; d_gene: .; abundance: .; CDR3aa: CASSNRENTEAFF; CDR3nt: TGTGCCAGCAGCAACAGGGAGAACACTGAAGCTTTCTTT
v_gene: TRBV9; j_gene: TRBJ2-1; d_gene: .; abundance: .; CDR3aa: CASSAMDSHYNEQFF; CDR3nt: TGTGCCAGCAGCGCCATGGACAGTCACTACAATGAGCAGTTCTTC
v_gene: TRBV6-4; j_gene: TRBJ1-6; d_gene: .; abundance: once; CDR3aa: CASSVQDNSPLHF; CDR3nt: TGTGCCAGCAGTGTACAGGATAATTCACCCCTCCACTTT
v_gene: TRBV28; j_gene: TRBJ1-2; d_gene: TRBD1; abundance: .; CDR3aa: CAIDRGFSYGYTF; CDR3nt: TGTGCCATCGACAGGGGGTTTTCCTATGGCTACACCTTC
v_gene: TRBV19; j_gene: TRBJ2-1; d_gene: TRBD2; abundance: once; CDR3aa: CASSIEIKRLAGNNEQFF; CDR3nt: TGTGCCAGTAGTATAGAAATAAAGAGACTAGCGGGAAACAATGAGCAGTTCTTC
v_gene: TRBV3-1/TRBV3-2; j_gene: TRBJ2-5; d_gene: TRBD2; abundance: .; CDR3aa: CASSQGAGAGETQYF; CDR3nt: TGTGCCAGCAGCCAAGGAGCGGGGGCGGGAGAGACCCAGTACTTC
v_gene: TRBV19; j_gene: TRBJ2-7; d_gene: .; abundance: .; CDR3aa: CASSHTRSSYEQYF; CDR3nt: TGTGCCAGTAGTCATACCCGTAGCTCCTACGAGCAGTACTTC
v_gene: TRBV7-9; j_gene: TRBJ2-2; d_gene: TRBD1; abundance: .; CDR3aa: CASSLGTGLNTGELFF; CDR3nt: TGTGCCAGCAGCTTAGGGACAGGGTTAAACACCGGGGAGCTGTTTTTT
v_gene: TRBV5-1; j_gene: TRBJ1-6; d_gene: .; abundance: .; CDR3aa: CASSSTGKVNSPLHF; CDR3nt: TGCGCCAGCAGCTCGACGGGGAAAGTTAATTCACCCCTCCACTTT
v_gene: TRBV6-4; j_gene: TRBJ1-5; d_gene: .; abundance: .; CDR3aa: CASSSFGDIDRLGSNQPQHF; CDR3nt: TGTGCCAGCAGTTCCTTCGGGGACATCGACAGGTTGGGATCTAATCAGCCCCAGCATTTT
v_gene: TRBV7-2; j_gene: TRBJ1-1; d_gene: .; abundance: .; CDR3aa: CASSPRREGEAFF; CDR3nt: TGTGCCAGCAGCCCCCGACGGGAGGGTGAAGCTTTCTTT
v_gene: TRBV6-2/TRBV6-3; j_gene: TRBJ2-1; d_gene: .; abundance: once; CDR3aa: CASSYRSNEQFF; CDR3nt: TGTGCCAGCAGTTACCGGTCCAATGAGCAGTTCTTC
v_gene: TRBV28; j_gene: TRBJ2-3; d_gene: TRBD2; abundance: .; CDR3aa: CASSSADRLAGFSDTQYF; CDR3nt: TGTGCCAGCAGTTCCGCCGACCGACTAGCGGGGTTTTCAGATACGCAGTATTTT
v_gene: TRBV6-6; j_gene: TRBJ2-3; d_gene: TRBD1; abundance: .; CDR3aa: CASTRQGEGDTQYF; CDR3nt: TGTGCCAGCACCCGACAGGGGGAGGGAGATACGCAGTATTTT
v_gene: TRBV28; j_gene: TRBJ2-3; d_gene: .; abundance: .; CDR3aa: CASSFVRAIGDADTQYF; CDR3nt: TGTGCCAGCAGTTTTGTAAGGGCGATAGGGGATGCAGATACGCAGTATTTT
v_gene: TRBV27; j_gene: TRBJ1-1; d_gene: .; abundance: .; CDR3aa: CASSRFIQEGTEAFF; CDR3nt: TGTGCCAGCAGTCGCTTCATCCAGGAGGGCACTGAAGCTTTCTTT
v_gene: TRBV5-4; j_gene: TRBJ2-1; d_gene: .; abundance: .; CDR3aa: CASSLDGGSSYNEQFF; CDR3nt: TGTGCCAGCAGCCTGGATGGGGGGAGCTCCTACAATGAGCAGTTCTTC
v_gene: TRBV15; j_gene: TRBJ2-1; d_gene: TRBD2; abundance: .; CDR3aa: CATSSGRASNEQFF; CDR3nt: TGTGCCACCAGTTCCGGGAGGGCCTCCAATGAGCAGTTCTTC
v_gene: TRBV24-1; j_gene: TRBJ1-1; d_gene: .; abundance: .; CDR3aa: CATSEGDTEAFF; CDR3nt: TGTGCCACCAGTGAGGGAGATACTGAAGCTTTCTTT